A selection of T cell receptor beta chains follows, all from one sample in a study of early T cells in non-severe SARS-CoV-2 infection. Each CDR3 protein is one row after TCRdb ran MiXCR on the 5' RACE reads. The data show 50,000 to 70,000 distinct CDR3 sequences, 12% seen once. The sequenced material came from whole blood. These receptors were collected from an adult who was a healthcare worker with PCR-confirmed SARS-CoV-2 infection or an uninfected control (not recorded which). Both conserved end residues are part of each CDR3. D genes are given only for firm matches. Clone size is not always given. Where it is, it says once, few, many or a class for expanded clones.

j_call v_call d_call clone_size cdr3_nt cdr3_aa
TRBJ2-6 TRBV7-2 - few TGTGCCAGCAGCCGACGTGGGGAGGGGGCCAACGTCCTGACTTTC CASSRRGEGANVLTF
TRBJ2-7 TRBV5-6 - many TGTGCCAGCAGCTTGGGGGCCAGATCTCACGAGCAGTACTTC CASSLGARSHEQYF
TRBJ1-2 TRBV5-1 TRBD1 many TGCGCCAGCAGCTTGAGTGGACAGGTAGATGGCTACACCTTC CASSLSGQVDGYTF
TRBJ2-7 TRBV5-1 - - TGCGCCAGCAGCTTCGGGTCTCCTAGCGCTCCCTACGAGCAGTACTTC CASSFGSPSAPYEQYF
TRBJ1-1 TRBV20-1 - - TGCAGTGCTAGAGACACCTCCGGACGGGGGTGTGAAGCTTTCTTT CSARDTSGRGCEAFF
TRBJ1-5 TRBV20-1 TRBD1 few TGCAGTGCCGTAACGCGATGGACAGGGGGCAATCAGCCCCAGCATTTT CSAVTRWTGGNQPQHF
TRBJ2-3 TRBV20-1 TRBD1 few TGCAGTGCCCCCCGTTCCGGGACAGGGAAGTTTCCCCTCCCAGATACGCAGTATTTT CSAPRSGTGKFPLPDTQYF
TRBJ1-3 TRBV7-2 - few TGTGCCAGCAGCTTCTACGGGGGCACCATATATTTT CASSFYGGTIYF
TRBJ2-1 TRBV14 - few TGTGCCAGCAGCCAAGATTACCTATACAATGAGCAGTTCTTC CASSQDYLYNEQFF
TRBJ2-5 TRBV10-2 - few TGCGCCAGCGGGGGGGCGGGGGCAGAGACCCAGTACTTC CASGGAGAETQYF
TRBJ2-7 TRBV20-1 TRBD1 - TGCAGTGCGAGCAAAGGACAGGGACGGACCTACGAGCAGTACTTC CSASKGQGRTYEQYF
TRBJ1-4 TRBV7-9 - many TGTGCCAGCAGCTTCGGCCAGGGGGAAAAACTGTTTTTT CASSFGQGEKLFF
TRBJ1-2 TRBV5-6 TRBD1 few TGTGCCAGCAGCCCGAGGTGGACAGGGGGCGCGTACTACACCTTC CASSPRWTGGAYYTF
TRBJ1-1 TRBV10-3 - - TGTGCCATCAGTAGGGGAGAGACTGAAGCTTTCTTT CAISRGETEAFF
TRBJ2-7 TRBV11-2 - many TGTGCCAGCAGCCCAGAATTCGGCCGCTCCTACGAGCAGTACTTC CASSPEFGRSYEQYF
TRBJ2-1 TRBV12-3/TRBV12-4 - - TGTGCCAGCAGGAAGCTAATACCCTACAATGAGCAGTTCTTC CASRKLIPYNEQFF
TRBJ1-1 TRBV5-1 TRBD1 many TGCGCCAGCAGCCCTGACAGGGAGGCCAATTGGCGCACTGAAGCTTTCTTT CASSPDREANWRTEAFF
TRBJ2-7 TRBV6-1 - many TGTGCCAGGCACCAGACCGGATCCCGGGGTGCCGAGCAGTACTTC CARHQTGSRGAEQYF
TRBJ1-1 TRBV5-4 - - TGTGCCAGCAGCCAAACCCTGGACCATCCCTATGAAGCTTTCTTT CASSQTLDHPYEAFF
TRBJ2-5 TRBV12-3/TRBV12-4 TRBD1 many TGTGCCAGCAGGGGACAGTTGAAAGAGACCCAGTACTTC CASRGQLKETQYF
TRBJ2-7 TRBV18 TRBD1 few TGTGCCAGCTCACACTTGGGGACAGGGTTACCCTACGAGCAGTACTTC CASSHLGTGLPYEQYF
TRBJ2-5 TRBV3-1 TRBD2 few TGTGCCAGCAGCCTTGGTAGCGGGGGGGCTACCCAGTACTTC CASSLGSGGATQYF
TRBJ1-2 TRBV12-3/TRBV12-4 TRBD1 - TGTGCCAGCCACGGGACAGGGGACGGCTACACCTTC CASHGTGDGYTF
TRBJ1-1 TRBV15 - many TGTGCCACCAGCAGAGATATAGGGACTGAAGCTTTCTTT CATSRDIGTEAFF
TRBJ1-4 TRBV12-3/TRBV12-4 - many TGTGCCACCCGCAGGGGAGTCGGGGAAAAACTGTTTTTT CATRRGVGEKLFF
TRBJ2-7 TRBV7-9 - - TGTGCCAGCAGCTCTAGCCCGAAACTCGGGGACTACGAGCAGTACTTC CASSSSPKLGDYEQYF
TRBJ2-1 TRBV12-3/TRBV12-4 TRBD1 many TGTGCCAGCAGTCCGTTGACAGGGGGCGCCCTGTACAATGAGCAGTTCTTC CASSPLTGGALYNEQFF
TRBJ1-1 TRBV20-1 TRBD1 few TGCAGTGCTGAGCCAACACAGGGGTATTCTGAAGCTTTCTTT CSAEPTQGYSEAFF
TRBJ2-3 TRBV24-1 - many TGTGCCACCAGTGATTCCACCATCAGGTTAGATACGCAGTATTTT CATSDSTIRLDTQYF
TRBJ2-7 TRBV12-3/TRBV12-4 - many TGTGCCAGCAGTTTGGACACGACAACCTACGAGCAGTACTTC CASSLDTTTYEQYF
TRBJ1-4 TRBV7-9 TRBD1 - TGTGCCAGCAGCTTAGCCACAGGGGGAACTTGGGAAAAACTGTTTTTT CASSLATGGTWEKLFF
TRBJ2-5 TRBV18 - - TGTGCCAGCTCACCAAGGGCGGGGAAGGAGACCCAGTACTTC CASSPRAGKETQYF
TRBJ2-1 TRBV25-1 TRBD2 many TGTGCCAGCGGGGTTAGCGGGGGCTCCTACAATGAGCAGTTCTTC CASGVSGGSYNEQFF
TRBJ1-2 TRBV20-1 TRBD1 many TGCAGTGCTAGAGATTGGGACAGGGGGCGAGGCTATGGCTACACCTTC CSARDWDRGRGYGYTF
TRBJ2-2 TRBV27 - - TGTGCCAGCAGTTTCAGGGAGGGGGTGGCCGGGGAGCTGTTTTTT CASSFREGVAGELFF
TRBJ2-7 TRBV5-8 - many TGTGCCAGCAGTTTCCGGGTTAGGGAGCAGTACTTC CASSFRVREQYF
TRBJ2-7 TRBV29-1 - many TGCAGCGTTGAAGATGTCGGGCCCGAGCAGTACTTC CSVEDVGPEQYF
TRBJ2-3 TRBV20-1 - - TGCAGTGGGGTCACAGATACGCAGTATTTT CSGVTDTQYF
TRBJ2-7 TRBV6-2/TRBV6-3 TRBD2 few TGTGCCAGCAGTTATAGCGGGGCCTCCTACGAGCAGTACTTC CASSYSGASYEQYF
TRBJ1-2 TRBV6-5 - many TGTGCCAGCATCCAAAGTAGGTGGCAGGGAGGCGGCTACACCTTC CASIQSRWQGGGYTF
TRBJ2-7 TRBV7-6 - few TGTGCCAGCAGCTTAGTCCCAGGGCCCCACGAGCAGTACTTC CASSLVPGPHEQYF
TRBJ2-7 TRBV4-3 - many TGCGCCAGCAGCCAAGATGGGGACCGGGACACCTACGAGCAGTACTTC CASSQDGDRDTYEQYF
TRBJ1-4 TRBV10-1 - many TGCGCCAGCAGCCCCGGACGGACAACTAATGAAAAACTGTTTTTT CASSPGRTTNEKLFF
TRBJ2-2 TRBV29-1 - - TGCAGCGTTTCTAACACCGGGGAGCTGTTTTTT CSVSNTGELFF
TRBJ2-1 TRBV7-8 - - TGTGCCAGCAGCTTAGCCAGGATGGGATCGCTTAGTAGGCATGAGCAGTTCTTC CASSLARMGSLSRHEQFF
TRBJ2-3 TRBV3-1 - few TGTGCCAGCAGCCAAAGAAGCACAGATACGCAGTATTTT CASSQRSTDTQYF
TRBJ2-1 TRBV6-5 TRBD2 - TGTGCCAGCAGAGGGACTAGCGCCTACAATGAGCAGTTCTTC CASRGTSAYNEQFF
TRBJ2-3 TRBV20-1 TRBD2 few TGCAGTGCTAGAACTCCGAAGGGAACTAGCGGGGGGCGCGCAGATACGCAGTATTTT CSARTPKGTSGGRADTQYF
TRBJ2-7 TRBV21-1 - many TGTGCCACCGAGAGGAAAAGGGACGGGGACTACGAGCAGTACTTC CATERKRDGDYEQYF
TRBJ2-3 TRBV5-1 TRBD2 few TGCGCCAGCAGCTTGACCGCTAGCGGATACACAGATACGCAGTATTTT CASSLTASGYTDTQYF